This T cell receptor beta chain was sequenced in a study of T cells in Graves' hyperthyroidism and ophthalmopathy. The study, taken as a whole, reports: In blood, most of the thyroid clonotypes expanded above 0.001 were also present.

This clonotype occurred many times. Its specificity is unknown. An absence of ophthalmopathy progression within 18 months meant stable Graves' hyperthyroidism. A patient was excluded if there was uncontrolled infection, other autoimmune disease, pregnancy or lactation. Germline V gene data show CDR1 as PRHDT and CDR2 as FYEKMQ (reference sequence). The CDR3 totals 17 residues. Trimming stripped 5 bases from V and 0 bases from J, with 18 bases between. It was RNA transcripts that yielded the amplified TCR beta CDR3 regions. Carried out on the TCR CDR3, a first-round RT-PCR used the HTBI primer set. TCRdb reprocessed the multiplex PCR reads with MiXCR, giving one entry per CDR3 protein. The sample gives under 800,000 distinct CDR3 sequences, approximately 14% of which show up once; 9.5% to 13% is in the top ten.

The sequence came from a young woman with Graves' hyperthyroidism. The specimen was blood. The genes are TRBV13 and TRBJ2-3; TRBD1 might be the D (7 bases). CDR3 sequence reads: CASSNRARGASTDTQYF. CDR3 coding DNA: TGTGCCAGCAGCAACCGTGCCAGGGGGGCTAGCACAGATACGCAGTATTTT.